A single sample gave rise to the 3 T cell receptor beta chains below, sequenced in a study of blood T cell repertoires in COVID-19. The table came from immunoSEQ multiplex PCR; TCRdb's copy has only in-frame clones and leaves some out. The sample includes 85,000 to 120,000 clones, 70% to 85% seen only once; the top ten take roughly 10%. The specimen was peripheral blood. The receptors derive from a man in his sixties with active or convalescent COVID-19.

The chain combines TRBV27 with TRBJ2-4; 9 nucleotides line up with TRBD2. Germline loops: CDR1 MNHEY, CDR2 SMNVEV (reference sequence). V lost 3 bases to trimming and J lost 5 bases; unmatched junction nucleotides: 2. The CDR3 loop spans 14 amino acids. CDR3 in amino acids: CASSFSGGENIQYF. DNA of the CDR3: TGTGCCAGCAGTTTTAGCGGGGGCGAAAACATTCAGTACTTC.

The chain uses TRBV27 and TRBJ1-2; D gene ambiguous. CDR1 MNHEY and CDR2 SMNVEV come from the germline V gene (reference sequence). The CDR3 is made up of 13 amino acids. V lost 5 bases to trimming and J lost 8 bases, with 15 bases between them. The CDR3 here is CASSPGSGPGYTF. CDR3 DNA sequence: TGTGCCAGCAGTCCAGGTTCTGGGCCCGGCTACACCTTC.

V usage is TRBV9 and J usage is TRBJ2-7, with a tentative D call TRBD2 (6 bases). Deletions cut 0 bases from V and 1 base from J, with 8 bases between. CDR3 length: 14 amino acids. Germline V gene lookup returns CDR1 SGDLS and CDR2 YYNGEE. CDR3 protein: CASSVGGLSYEQYF. CDR3 bases: TGTGCCAGCAGCGTAGGCGGACTATCCTACGAGCAGTACTTC.